Described below is a single TCR beta chain sequence and its context. In the PCR, 60 Vbeta and 13 Jbeta primers were used. Data came from immunoSEQ multiplex PCR; TCRdb stores just in-frame clones and leaves some out. The table includes some 150,000 clones, less than 80% detected once. This sample is part of a study of cytomegalovirus exposure and HLA in healthy donors. Germline CDR1 SGHRS, CDR2 YFSETQ. The ends lost 0 bases at V and 5 bases at J; junction bases unmatched: 8. This CDR3 region has 17 residues. This clonotype was sampled from a man aged 50-60 years in good health and CMV-seropositive. The chain couples TRBV5-1 to TRBJ1-6; 7 bases agree with TRBD1. Sequenced sample: PBMCs. CDR3 amino acids: CASSLAPPTGNNSPLHF. The CDR3 nucleotides are TGCGCCAGCAGCTTGGCCCCCCCGACAGGGAATAATTCACCCCTCCACTTT.